A single sample is the source of the 5 T cell receptor beta chains below, sequenced in a study of T cells in Graves' hyperthyroidism and ophthalmopathy. Using RNA transcripts as the source, TCR beta CDR3 regions were amplified. First-round RT-PCR of the TCR CDR3 relied on the HTBI primer set. TCRdb independently ran MiXCR on the multiplex PCR reads; one entry per CDR3 protein. The profile shows a few hundred thousand distinct CDR3 sequences, roughly 19% of them singletons. The sequencing input was blood. All receptors derive from a man aged 45-60 years with Graves' ophthalmopathy.

This clonotype was counted a few times. The gene calls are TRBV6-5 and TRBJ2-5; tentatively, D is TRBD1 (7 bases). Germline V lookup: CDR1 MNHEY, CDR2 SVGAGI. V lost 2 bases, J lost 5 bases, and 18 bases lay in between. The CDR3 extends over 16 amino acids. In nucleotides, the CDR3 is TGTGCCAGCAGTTACACCCCGCCGACAGGGAGGGAGACCCAGTACTTC. Translated, it gives CASSYTPPTGRETQYF.

The sample holds a few counts of this clonotype. This rearrangement joins TRBV29-1 to TRBJ2-1; D is ambiguous. Trimming stripped 4 bases from V and 3 bases from J, with 7 bases between. This CDR3 is built from 12 residues. The V gene's germline CDR1 is SQVTM and CDR2 ANQGSEA. This chain's CDR3 is CSVGDFYNEQFF. The CDR3 DNA reads TGCAGCGTTGGCGACTTCTACAATGAGCAGTTCTTC.

This clonotype was recorded many times. This rearrangement joins TRBV28 to TRBJ1-5; D is undetermined. This CDR3 spans 12 amino acids. The V gene lost 5 bases and the J gene lost 9 bases, with 11 bases spanning the gap. Germline lookup yields CDR1 MDHEN and CDR2 SYDVKM. The CDR3 loop is CASSPEARPQHF. The DNA for the CDR3 is TGTGCCAGCAGTCCCGAGGCGCGGCCCCAGCATTTT.

Only a few counts were recorded for this clonotype. The V call is TRBV6-1, the J call TRBJ2-2; D unresolved. The germline V gene has CDR1 MNHNS and CDR2 SASEGT. V was trimmed by 1 base and J by 4 bases, leaving 10 bases between them. This CDR3 has 15 residues. In nucleotides, the CDR3 is TGTGCCAGCAGTGAAGAATTGGGAACCACCGGGGAGCTGTTTTTT. Translated, it gives CASSEELGTTGELFF.

This clonotype has a handful of counts. The chain has TRBV7-3 and TRBJ2-1, with TRBD2 matching over 7 bases. CDR1 is SGHTA, CDR2 FQGTGA, per germline. V lost 6 bases and J lost 2; bases outside the gene matches: 7. This CDR3 is 15 amino acids long. CDR3 sequence (DNA): TGTGCCAGCAGTTTTTTGGGGGGGGCCTACAATGAGCAGTTCTTC. It specifies CASSFLGGAYNEQFF.